This section outlines one TCR beta chain sequence together with its context. The antigen is unknown. Using immunoSEQ multiplex PCR, the repertoire was profiled, and TCRdb retains in-frame clones only, with some absent. The sample contains approximately 130,000 clones, 80% to 90% of which appear only once. The sample is drawn from a study of T cell responses to AZD1222 COVID-19 vaccine. V dropped 7 bases and J dropped 5 bases, with 9 bases sitting between them. This CDR3 is 12 amino acids long. The study, taken as a whole, reports: The reported proportion of spike-specific TCRs targeting unmutated variant regions was nearly half. Breadth and depth of Spike-specific TCRs rose after two AZD1222 doses. It was only a handful of AZD1222 recipients who were seropositive at baseline.

Pooling of second doses given at about 4 or about 12 weeks was done. This receptor was obtained from an adult who received the AZD1222 COVID-19 vaccine. The chain combines TRBV12-3 or TRBV12-4 with TRBJ1-5; no clear D. The sample here was peripheral blood, taken 28 days after the second AZD1222 dose. CDR3 nucleotides: TGTGCCAGCAAGTTCCAGGATCAGCCCCAGCATTTT. Translation: CASKFQDQPQHF.